This passage covers 23 T cell receptor beta chains from one sample sequenced in a study of blood T cell repertoires in COVID-19. Sequencing used immunoSEQ multiplex PCR; TCRdb keeps in-frame clones, though not all of them. The sample yields hundreds of thousands of clones, around 87% seen once. Sequencing input: PBMCs or T cells enriched from blood (not recorded which). The receptors here all came from a man aged 25 to 40 who had recovered from COVID-19.

The J gene is TRBJ1-5, the V gene TRBV4-1; 7 positions agree with TRBD1. CDR1 and CDR2 from the germline V gene are MGHRA and YSYEKL. The CDR3 runs to 16 residues. V lost 0 bases and J lost 2; bases outside the gene matches: 4. The CDR3 sequence is CASSQERGQRNQPQHF. CDR3 nucleotide sequence: TGCGCCAGCAGCCAAGAAAGGGGGCAACGCAATCAGCCCCAGCATTTT.

This clone was found once. CDR3 nucleotides: TGTGCCAGCAGTAACAGGCGATCCTCCTACGAGCAGTACTTC. As protein: CASSNRRSSYEQYF. The gene calls are TRBV28 and TRBJ2-7; the D gene is possibly TRBD1 (5 bases). This CDR3 has 14 amino acids. The germline V and J ends were trimmed by 5 bases and 0 bases, with 11 bases remaining between them. Germline values: CDR1 MDHEN, CDR2 SYDVKM. Combining the CDR3 with reference TRBV28 and TRBJ2-7 gives the whole variable domain DVKVTQSSRYLVKRTGEKVFLECVQDMDHENMFWYRQDPGLGLRLIYFSYDVKMKEKGDIPEGYSVSREKKERFSLILESASTNQTSMYLCASSNRRSSYEQYFGPGTRLTVT.

V usage is TRBV7-2 and J usage is TRBJ2-7, with TRBD1 identical over 8 bases. J gave up 2 bases and V 5 bases, and 8 bases lay outside the gene matches. In germline, CDR1 is SGHTA, CDR2 FQGNSA. CDR3 length: 15 residues. In DNA form, the CDR3 reads TGTGCCAGCAGCCCCGCCGGGACAGGTCCCTACGAGCAGTACTTC. It is translated as CASSPAGTGPYEQYF.

The gene calls are TRBV2 and TRBJ2-1, with TRBD2 matching over 8 bases. This CDR3 has 14 amino acids. Per germline, CDR1 SNHLY and CDR2 FYNNEI. Trimming removed 6 bases from V and 9 bases from J; junction bases left unmatched: 10. The CDR3, as DNA: TGTGCCAGCAGAGAGGGACTAGGTTCCGTTGAGCAGTTCTTC. It yields the protein CASREGLGSVEQFF. The variable domain in full, completed from reference TRBV2 and TRBJ2-1, reads EPEVTQTPSHQVTQMGQEVILRCVPISNHLYFYWYRQILGQKVEFLVSFYNNEISEKSEIFDDQFSVERPDGSNFTLKIRSTKLEDSAMYFCASREGLGSVEQFFGPGTRLTVL.

This chain uses TRBV5-1 with TRBJ2-3; 11 bases are a match to TRBD2. Germline V gene lookup returns CDR1 SGHRS and CDR2 YFSETQ. V shed 4 bases, J shed 4 bases, and the junction held 8 bases outside the gene matches. The CDR3 contains 16 residues. CDR3 bases: TGCGCCAGCAGCGACCCGGGACTAGCGGCCTCAGATACGCAGTATTTT. Amino acids: CASSDPGLAASDTQYF. Full variable domain (outside the CDR3, taken from reference TRBV5-1 and TRBJ2-3): KAGVTQTPRYLIKTRGQQVTLSCSPISGHRSVSWYQQTPGQGLQFLFEYFSETQRNKGNFPGRFSGRQFSNSRSEMNVSTLELGDSALYLCASSDPGLAASDTQYFGPGTRLTVL.

The chain recombines TRBV6-5 with TRBJ2-7, with TRBD2 matching over 13 bases. V shed 4 bases, J shed 4 bases, and the junction held 4 bases outside the gene matches. Germline V gene lookup returns CDR1 MNHEY and CDR2 SVGAGI. The CDR3 contains 15 residues. The CDR3 region is CASSSRLAGGYEQYF. The CDR3 nucleotides read TGTGCCAGCAGTTCCAGACTAGCGGGAGGTTACGAGCAGTACTTC.

In DNA form, the CDR3 reads TGTGCCAGTAGTTCAAGAGGGAGCTCCTACGAGCAGTACTTC. Translating it yields CASSSRGSSYEQYF. V and J are TRBV19 and TRBJ2-7; TRBD2 is a possible D gene (5 bases). The V end lost 5 bases, the J end lost 0 bases, and 11 bases lay between the germline ends. The CDR3 covers 14 residues. Germline V gene data show CDR1 as LNHDA and CDR2 as SQIVND (reference sequence).

J is TRBJ1-5 and V is TRBV28; D perhaps matches TRBD1 (5 bases). The CDR3 contains 15 residues. V lost 6 bases and J lost 2, with 14 bases in between. CDR1 and CDR2 (germline): MDHEN, SYDVKM. CDR3 region: CASRGGTRGNQPQHF. The CDR3 bases are TGTGCCAGCAGGGGGGGTACTAGGGGCAATCAGCCCCAGCATTTT.

The gene calls are TRBV2 and TRBJ2-1, with 10 positions matching TRBD2. J lost 0 bases, V lost 5 bases, and 4 bases had no gene match. Germline V gene data show CDR1 as SNHLY and CDR2 as FYNNEI. The CDR3 is made up of 16 amino acids. The CDR3 nucleotides read TGTGCCAGCAGTCGGGCTAGCGGGAGCTCCTACAATGAGCAGTTCTTC. Translated, it gives CASSRASGSSYNEQFF.

This chain links TRBV4-1 with TRBJ2-1, with D possibly being TRBD2 (5 bases). The ends were cut back, 0 bases at V and 2 bases at J, with 17 bases in the middle. Germline CDR1 is MGHRA and CDR2 is YSYEKL. The CDR3 length is 18 residues. DNA for the CDR3: TGCGCCAGCAGCCAAGATGGGTTATGGGGAGTCGCCTACAATGAGCAGTTCTTC. Protein: CASSQDGLWGVAYNEQFF.

In regard to this clone: Distinct nucleotide sequences in the sample also encode this CDR3. J is TRBJ1-5 and V is TRBV29-1; D gene unclear. The CDR3 totals 12 residues. From germline, CDR1 is SQVTM and CDR2 ANQGSEA. V dropped 6 bases and J dropped 7 bases, with 13 bases sitting between them. The CDR3 protein is CSVRGEGQPQHF. CDR3 coding DNA: TGCAGCGTCCGAGGTGAGGGCCAGCCCCAGCATTTT.

This clone was observed a single time. This chain joins TRBV5-1 and TRBJ2-6; tentatively, D is TRBD1 (6 bases). The V and J ends lost 4 bases and 1 base respectively, with 6 bases between them. CDR1 is SGHRS, CDR2 YFSETQ, per germline. The CDR3 covers 14 residues. CDR3 DNA: TGCGCCAGCAGCCAGGGGTCTGGGGCCAACGTCCTGACTTTC. Translating it yields CASSQGSGANVLTF.

CDR3 protein: CAWSLKNKGRSSYNEQFF. CDR3 DNA sequence: TGTGCCTGGAGTCTCAAGAACAAAGGGAGATCCTCCTACAATGAGCAGTTCTTC. The V call is TRBV30, the J call TRBJ2-1; D is possibly TRBD2 (5 bases). V lost 2 bases and J 0 bases, leaving 20 bases between the germline ends. Per the germline V gene, CDR1 is GTSNPN and CDR2 is SVGIG (reference sequence). The CDR3 length is 18 residues.

This rearrangement joins TRBV11-2 to TRBJ1-2, with D perhaps matching TRBD1 (5 bases). This CDR3 has 16 residues. Germline V lookup: CDR1 SGHAT, CDR2 FQNNGV. V was shortened by 0 bases and J by 7 bases, with 18 bases between the two germline ends. DNA for the CDR3: TGTGCCAGCAGCTTAGACCCCTACGGGGGTGAAGGTGGCTACACCTTC. Protein: CASSLDPYGGEGGYTF.

A single count supports this clone. The chain is built from TRBV19 and TRBJ1-5; D gene ambiguous. V gave up 7 bases and J gave up 2 bases, with 9 bases separating them. CDR3 size: 13 residues. Germline V gene lookup returns CDR1 LNHDA and CDR2 SQIVND (reference sequence). Here the CDR3 reads CASTNPGNQPQHF. The CDR3 nucleotides are TGTGCCAGTACGAACCCAGGCAATCAGCCCCAGCATTTT.

This clone was seen just once. The rearrangement uses TRBV5-1 and TRBJ2-7, with D possibly matching TRBD1 (5 bases). The germline CDR1 and CDR2 sequences are SGHRS and YFSETQ. V lost 4 bases and J 3 bases, leaving 11 bases between the germline ends. This CDR3 comprises 13 residues. CDR3 sequence reads: CASSPAGNYEQYF. CDR3 coding DNA: TGCGCCAGCAGCCCGGCAGGGAACTACGAGCAGTACTTC.

V and J are TRBV7-9 and TRBJ1-6, with TRBD1 matching 8 bases. The V gene end was trimmed by 1 base and the J gene end by 13 bases; junction bases not matched to a gene: 0. CDR3 size: 12 residues. Looked up from germline, CDR1 is SEHNR and CDR2 is FQNEAQ (reference sequence). The CDR3 loop is CASSLGDRPLHF. The CDR3 region has the DNA TGTGCCAGCAGCTTAGGGGACAGGCCCCTCCACTTT. The variable domain in full, completed from reference TRBV7-9 and TRBJ1-6, reads DTGVSQNPRHKITKRGQNVTFRCDPISEHNRLYWYRQTLGQGPEFLTYFQNEAQLEKSRLLSDRFSAERPKGSFSTLEIQRTEQGDSAMYLCASSLGDRPLHFGNGTRLTVT.

The J gene is TRBJ1-5, the V gene TRBV2; TRBD1 aligns across 7 bases. Looked up from germline, CDR1 is SNHLY and CDR2 is FYNNEI. After removal of 7 bases from V and 0 bases from J, the junction contained 6 bases not matched to a gene. The CDR3 spans 15 residues. The CDR3 is CASTQGQYSNQPQHF. In DNA form, the CDR3 reads TGTGCCAGCACCCAGGGACAGTATAGCAATCAGCCCCAGCATTTT.

This clone appeared a single time. The chain carries TRBV5-1 and TRBJ2-3; a possible D gene is TRBD2 (6 bases). CDR3 length: 19 amino acids. V was shortened by 6 bases and J by 0 bases, with 26 bases between the two germline ends. CDR1 is SGHRS, CDR2 YFSETQ, per germline. The CDR3 region is CASNTGFSPLADSTDTQYF. Here the CDR3 DNA reads TGCGCCAGCAACACCGGGTTTTCCCCATTAGCGGATAGCACAGATACGCAGTATTTT.

V and J are TRBV6-1 and TRBJ1-5; maybe TRBD1 (6 bases). Trimming took off 4 bases at V and 2 bases at J, with 15 bases between the two ends. Germline-derived CDR1 and CDR2 are MNHNS and SASEGT. The CDR3 length is 16 residues. CDR3 DNA sequence: TGTGCCAGCAGTGGCGACAGGCACTTTGGCAATCAGCCCCAGCATTTT. Protein product: CASSGDRHFGNQPQHF.

J is TRBJ1-4 and V is TRBV13, with D perhaps TRBD1 (5 bases). V was pared by 3 bases and J by 8 bases, with 19 bases between. The germline V gene encodes CDR1 PRHDT and CDR2 FYEKMQ (reference sequence). The CDR3 contains 16 residues. The CDR3 region has the DNA TGTGCCAGCAGCTTCGCCGGGGACGGGGGTTTGGAAAAACTGTTTTTT. It translates to CASSFAGDGGLEKLFF.

This chain uses TRBV9 with TRBJ1-1; 9 bases line up with TRBD1. The length of the CDR3 is 16 residues. Looked up from germline, CDR1 is SGDLS and CDR2 is YYNGEE. After removal of 3 bases from V and 5 bases from J, the junction contained 11 bases not matched to a gene. CDR3 amino acids: CASSETGGAGHTEAFF. The CDR3 DNA follows: TGTGCCAGCAGCGAAACAGGGGGCGCTGGTCATACTGAAGCTTTCTTT.

The CDR3 nucleotides are TGTGCCAGCAGCTTAGATGCTAGCGGGAGCTCCTACGAGCAGTACTTC. As protein: CASSLDASGSSYEQYF. This chain connects TRBV7-2 to TRBJ2-7, with 10 bases identical to TRBD2. The CDR3 extends over 16 amino acids. V was clipped by 1 base and J by 0 bases; unmatched bases: 3. CDR1 and CDR2 (germline): SGHTA, FQGNSA. The entire variable domain, with the rest obtained from reference TRBV7-2 and TRBJ2-7, is as follows: GAGVSQSPSNKVTEKGKDVELRCDPISGHTALYWYRQSLGQGLEFLIYFQGNSAPDKSGLPSDRFSAERTGGSVSTLTIQRTQQEDSAVYLCASSLDASGSSYEQYFGPGTRLTVT.